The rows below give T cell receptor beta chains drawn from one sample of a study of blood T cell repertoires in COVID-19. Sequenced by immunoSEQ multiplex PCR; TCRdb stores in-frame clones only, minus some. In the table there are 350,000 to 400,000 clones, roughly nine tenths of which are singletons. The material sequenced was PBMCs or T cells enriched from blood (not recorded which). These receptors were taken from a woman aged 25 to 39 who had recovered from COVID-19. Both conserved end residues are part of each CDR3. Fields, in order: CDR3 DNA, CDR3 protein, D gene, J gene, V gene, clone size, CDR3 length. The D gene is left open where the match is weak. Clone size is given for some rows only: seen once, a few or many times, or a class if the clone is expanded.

CDR3nt: TGTGCCAGCAGTGAAAGGGGGGAGGGCGCGGATACGCAGTATTTT; CDR3aa: CASSERGEGADTQYF; d_gene: NA; j_gene: TRBJ2-3; v_gene: TRBV6-1; abundance: few; len: 15
CDR3nt: TGTGCCAGTAGTATGTCCGCTACCGGGACAGGTAACTATGGCTACACCTTC; CDR3aa: CASSMSATGTGNYGYTF; d_gene: TRBD1; j_gene: TRBJ1-2; v_gene: TRBV19; abundance: NA; len: 17
CDR3nt: TGTGTCAGCAGCTTCCGGACTAGCGGGAACGAGCAGTACTTC; CDR3aa: CVSSFRTSGNEQYF; d_gene: TRBD2; j_gene: TRBJ2-7; v_gene: TRBV3-1/TRBV3-2; abundance: once; len: 14
CDR3nt: TGCGCCAGCAGTGATAGCGGGGGTGGTAGGTCCTACGAGCAGTACTTC; CDR3aa: CASSDSGGGRSYEQYF; d_gene: TRBD2; j_gene: TRBJ2-7; v_gene: TRBV10-2; abundance: NA; len: 16
CDR3nt: TGTGCCAGCAGTGAAGGTAGATACAATGAGCAGTTCTTC; CDR3aa: CASSEGRYNEQFF; d_gene: NA; j_gene: TRBJ2-1; v_gene: TRBV2; abundance: NA; len: 13
CDR3nt: TGTGCCAGCAACGAAGCCACTGCAACTAATGAAAAACTGTTTTTT; CDR3aa: CASNEATATNEKLFF; d_gene: NA; j_gene: TRBJ1-4; v_gene: TRBV9; abundance: NA; len: 15
CDR3nt: TGTGCCAGCAGCCCTATGGACAGAGTCTATGGCTACACCTTC; CDR3aa: CASSPMDRVYGYTF; d_gene: NA; j_gene: TRBJ1-2; v_gene: TRBV7-9; abundance: NA; len: 14
CDR3nt: TGTGCCAGCAGTTCCCCCGGGGGACTGTTTTTT; CDR3aa: CASSSPGGLFF; d_gene: NA; j_gene: TRBJ1-4; v_gene: TRBV12-3/TRBV12-4; abundance: NA; len: 11
CDR3nt: TGTGCCAGTAGTCCTTCCGGGACAGGAGCCTTTGGGGACTATGGCTACACCTTC; CDR3aa: CASSPSGTGAFGDYGYTF; d_gene: TRBD1; j_gene: TRBJ1-2; v_gene: TRBV19; abundance: NA; len: 18
CDR3nt: TGTGCCAGCAGCCAAGGACAAGTTTACGAGCAGTACTTC; CDR3aa: CASSQGQVYEQYF; d_gene: NA; j_gene: TRBJ2-7; v_gene: TRBV3-1/TRBV3-2; abundance: NA; len: 13
CDR3nt: TGTGCCAGCAGTACCCCCGGGACAGGGGGTAACTATGGCTACACCTTC; CDR3aa: CASSTPGTGGNYGYTF; d_gene: TRBD1; j_gene: TRBJ1-2; v_gene: TRBV28; abundance: NA; len: 16
CDR3nt: TGCAGCGTTGAAGAGGGGACAGGGGGCTCCTACGAGCAGTACTTC; CDR3aa: CSVEEGTGGSYEQYF; d_gene: TRBD1; j_gene: TRBJ2-7; v_gene: TRBV29-1; abundance: NA; len: 15
CDR3nt: TGTGCCAGCAGTTACCCAGGAGGACTAGCGGGAAAGGGCAATGAGCAGTTCTTC; CDR3aa: CASSYPGGLAGKGNEQFF; d_gene: TRBD2; j_gene: TRBJ2-1; v_gene: TRBV28; abundance: NA; len: 18
CDR3nt: TGTGCCACCAGTGATTTGAACAGCTACAATGAGCAGTTCTTC; CDR3aa: CATSDLNSYNEQFF; d_gene: NA; j_gene: TRBJ2-1; v_gene: TRBV24-1; abundance: NA; len: 14
CDR3nt: TGCGCCAGCAGCTTGCGGCCAGGGGGCCCCGGGGAGCTGTTTTTT; CDR3aa: CASSLRPGGPGELFF; d_gene: TRBD1; j_gene: TRBJ2-2; v_gene: TRBV5-1; abundance: NA; len: 15
CDR3nt: TGTGCCAGCAGTTTATCTACAGGGTCGTCTTTCTTT; CDR3aa: CASSLSTGSSFF; d_gene: NA; j_gene: TRBJ1-1; v_gene: TRBV28; abundance: few; len: 12
CDR3nt: TGTGCCAGCAGCCATTTCCTAGCGGGAGGTGAGCAGTTCTTC; CDR3aa: CASSHFLAGGEQFF; d_gene: TRBD2; j_gene: TRBJ2-1; v_gene: TRBV3-1/TRBV3-2; abundance: NA; len: 14
CDR3nt: TGTGCCACCAGCAGAACACTCACAGGGATAGGCAATCAGCCCCAGCATTTT; CDR3aa: CATSRTLTGIGNQPQHF; d_gene: NA; j_gene: TRBJ1-5; v_gene: TRBV15; abundance: once; len: 17
CDR3nt: TGTGCCAGCGGGCGGACAGGGAATAACGAGCAGTACTTC; CDR3aa: CASGRTGNNEQYF; d_gene: TRBD1; j_gene: TRBJ2-7; v_gene: TRBV6-5; abundance: NA; len: 13
CDR3nt: TGTGCCAGCAGCTATGGATCAGGGGGCTCTGAAGCTTTCTTT; CDR3aa: CASSYGSGGSEAFF; d_gene: TRBD1; j_gene: TRBJ1-1; v_gene: TRBV5-6; abundance: NA; len: 14
CDR3nt: TGTGCCAGCAGCTCCGGACAGGGGTATGGCTACACCTTC; CDR3aa: CASSSGQGYGYTF; d_gene: TRBD1; j_gene: TRBJ1-2; v_gene: TRBV3-1/TRBV3-2; abundance: NA; len: 13
CDR3nt: TGTGCCAGCAGTGAAGCTGGGGGGGGAGAAGAGACCCAGTACTTC; CDR3aa: CASSEAGGGEETQYF; d_gene: TRBD2; j_gene: TRBJ2-5; v_gene: TRBV2; abundance: few; len: 15
CDR3nt: TGCGCCAGCAGTCAATCGAGGGTTAGGGTTATTAATCAGCCCCAGCATTTT; CDR3aa: CASSQSRVRVINQPQHF; d_gene: NA; j_gene: TRBJ1-5; v_gene: TRBV23-1; abundance: NA; len: 17
CDR3nt: TGTGCCAGCAGCCGTACAGGGGGCCTGAATGAAAAACTGTTTTTT; CDR3aa: CASSRTGGLNEKLFF; d_gene: TRBD1; j_gene: TRBJ1-4; v_gene: TRBV9; abundance: NA; len: 15
CDR3nt: TGCGCCAGCAGCGACGACAGGGACTACGAGCAGTACTTC; CDR3aa: CASSDDRDYEQYF; d_gene: TRBD1; j_gene: TRBJ2-7; v_gene: TRBV5-1; abundance: NA; len: 13
CDR3nt: TGTGCCAGCAGCCCCCTTTGGCACAATGAGCAGTTCTTC; CDR3aa: CASSPLWHNEQFF; d_gene: NA; j_gene: TRBJ2-1; v_gene: TRBV14; abundance: few; len: 13
CDR3nt: TGTGCCAGCCGGGACAGGCAGCTGAGCTCTGGAAACACCATATATTTT; CDR3aa: CASRDRQLSSGNTIYF; d_gene: TRBD1; j_gene: TRBJ1-3; v_gene: TRBV19; abundance: few; len: 16
CDR3nt: TGTGCCAGCAGCGGACATTTAGCGGGAGCAAAGGATGAGCAGTTCTTC; CDR3aa: CASSGHLAGAKDEQFF; d_gene: TRBD2; j_gene: TRBJ2-1; v_gene: TRBV9; abundance: once; len: 16
CDR3nt: TGTGCCAGCAGCGCCTTTGGGCGGGGCGACTACAATGAGCAGTTCTTC; CDR3aa: CASSAFGRGDYNEQFF; d_gene: NA; j_gene: TRBJ2-1; v_gene: TRBV5-4; abundance: once; len: 16